Given below is one T cell receptor beta chain in context. The sample comes from a study of blood T cell repertoires in COVID-19. Turning to the study itself: Collection of acute and convalescent COVID-19 samples took place in the United States, Italy and Spain.

Per the original data handling: Amplification with reference gene primers provided the estimates of nucleated cell counts. Measured with immunoSEQ multiplex PCR; TCRdb has only the in-frame clones, and not every one. V, J and clone size were drawn from that table, and D and trimming were deduced from the DNA. The table shows under 250,000 clones, with over 80% occurring only once. In germline, CDR1 is SNHLY, CDR2 FYNNEI. The CDR3 consists of 14 residues. The V gene lost 4 bases and the J gene lost 3 bases, with 10 bases spanning the gap. The sample consisted of peripheral blood. The receptor was isolated from a woman in her seventies with active or convalescent COVID-19. The chain is built from TRBV2 and TRBJ2-1; weak D call: TRBD1 (6 bases). The CDR3, as DNA: TGTGCCAGCAGTGCAGGGGCCTACTACAATGAGCAGTTCTTC. This gives the protein CASSAGAYYNEQFF.